This T cell receptor (beta chain) was sequenced in a study of T cell responses to AZD1222 COVID-19 vaccine. Study outcomes and limitations: Clonal diversity was possibly underestimated, and white British individuals and females predominated among donors. Scientists sampled the repertoires only once the peak T cell response had passed. CD4 TCRs linked to vaccination spanned spike, dominating at 160-218 and 743-854.

Of note for this clone: Its antigen is still unknown.

Profiled with immunoSEQ multiplex PCR; TCRdb holds only in-frame clones, not every one. The sample yields roughly 180,000 clones, 91% seen once. The V end lost 2 bases, the J end lost 3 bases, and 17 bases lay between the germline ends. Germline V lookup: CDR1 MNHEY, CDR2 SMNVEV (reference sequence). This CDR3 contains 16 residues. The material sequenced was peripheral blood, taken on day 0 of AZD1222 vaccination. The chain employs TRBV27 and TRBJ2-7; perhaps TRBD2 as D (7 bases). The clonotype was recovered from an adult in good health. The CDR3 DNA reads as TGTGCCAGCAGTTTAATTGGGCAGGGGAGGGTCTACGAGCAGTACTTC. It translates to CASSLIGQGRVYEQYF.